These T cell receptor beta chains were read from a single sample in a study of response to subunit inactivated influenza vaccine. TCRdb re-called the RT-PCR reads through MiXCR, storing one row per CDR3 protein. The sample comprises around 850,000 distinct CDR3 sequences, approximately 17% of which are singletons, and approximately 10% rests with the top ten. The source material was PBMCs from blood, sampled 5 days after vaccination. These receptors were obtained from a man in his forties or fifties who received an inactivated influenza vaccine. Both conserved end residues are trimmed from each CDR3. The order of the fields is J gene, V gene, clone size, CDR3 protein. Size values are once, few and many counts, or a class for expanded clones, and some rows have none.

TRBJ1-1	TRBV28	-	ASSPPHRGAEAF
TRBJ2-3	TRBV28	-	ASSFLGASTQY
TRBJ2-5	TRBV12-3/TRBV12-4	many	ASSTRSGGAGETQY
TRBJ2-5	TRBV7-9	few	ASSLDPGGETQY
TRBJ2-5	TRBV28	-	ASSLIQGEGETQY
TRBJ2-1	TRBV18	few	ASSPYLGDLGF
TRBJ1-1	TRBV10-3	few	AIRTPAVTEAF
TRBJ2-2	TRBV20-1	few	SARVPGLRDTGELF
TRBJ2-3	TRBV12-5	-	ASGLRLAGFTDTQY
TRBJ2-1	TRBV9	many	ASSVGLRSYNEQF
TRBJ1-2	TRBV20-1	few	SARVRGALLYGYT
TRBJ2-2	TRBV24-1	many	ATSDYPGQGYSGELF
TRBJ2-1	TRBV5-1	-	ASSLGLGDNDEQF
TRBJ2-7	TRBV2	-	ASTSTGGNYEQY
TRBJ2-1	TRBV6-2/TRBV6-3	-	ASSFPRPGQGSYNEQF